The entry below gives a single T cell receptor (beta chain) sequence along with its context. What it binds is not known. The sample is drawn from a study of cytomegalovirus exposure and HLA in healthy donors. Use of 60 Vbeta and 13 Jbeta primers characterized the PCR. Only in-frame clones appear in the TCRdb table, and some are missing; sequencing was by immunoSEQ multiplex PCR. The sample includes nearly 200,000 clones, around 87% of them seen just once. Though probably carrying unrecorded immune exposures, donors were nominally healthy at sampling. General study results and limits: Per published accounts, TCR beta sequences correctly predicted the HLA-A and HLA-B alleles of most subjects. The study put 150 or so TCR beta chains on its list as cytomegalovirus-associated.

The CDR3 sequence is 17 residues long. V was shortened by 2 bases and J by 6 bases, with 20 bases between the two germline ends. Germline V CDR1 and CDR2: LGHNT, FRNRAP. The chain combines TRBV12-5 with TRBJ2-4; weak D call: TRBD2 (7 bases). The sequence was obtained from a man younger than 45 in good health and CMV-seronegative. Sequencing was performed on PBMCs. The CDR3 region has the DNA TGTGCTAGTGGTTTGCTCAGAGGGGGGGGACACGTAAACATTCAGTACTTC. Protein sequence: CASGLLRGGGHVNIQYF.